Below are 16 T cell receptor beta chains sequenced from a single sample in a study of blood T cells in healthy people across ages. A second about 6 to 12 cycle PCR used barcoded and J-beta primers. TCRdb passed the 5' RACE reads through MiXCR, listing each CDR3 protein once. The data contain 1.5 million to 2 million distinct CDR3 sequences, more than 35% of them seen just once; the ten biggest clones take up about 21%. Sequencing was performed on blood. The receptors were sampled from a human donor in good health.

The rearrangement links TRBV7-2 to TRBJ1-2; D remains unclear. V dropped 3 bases and J dropped 6 bases, with 8 bases sitting between them. Germline loops: CDR1 SGHTA, CDR2 FQGNSA. The CDR3 is 12 amino acids. The CDR3 coding sequence is TGTGCCAGCAGCTTGTATCTTGATGGCTACACCTTC. Translated: CASSLYLDGYTF.

This clonotype was counted a few times. The chain combines TRBV6-5 with TRBJ2-1; D perhaps matches TRBD2 (5 bases). The V and J ends lost 10 bases and 1 base respectively, with 11 bases between them. Germline V gene lookup returns CDR1 MNHEY and CDR2 SVGAGI. This CDR3 is built from 13 residues. The CDR3 protein is CAIGRLSYNEQFF. CDR3 sequence (DNA): TGTGCCATAGGCAGACTATCCTACAATGAGCAGTTCTTC.

This clonotype has more than one count but fewer than ten. The chain links TRBV28 to TRBJ2-7; the D is unclear. Germline V CDR1 and CDR2: MDHEN, SYDVKM. The CDR3 length is 12 residues. The V and J ends lost 6 bases and 3 bases respectively, with 9 bases between them. CDR3 amino acids: CASRIRDYEQYF. In DNA, the CDR3 is TGTGCCAGCAGGATAAGGGACTACGAGCAGTACTTC. Full variable domain (missing parts from reference TRBV28 and TRBJ2-7): DVKVTQSSRYLVKRTGEKVFLECVQDMDHENMFWYRQDPGLGLRLIYFSYDVKMKEKGDIPEGYSVSREKKERFSLILESASTNQTSMYLCASRIRDYEQYFGPGTRLTVT.

This clonotype was detected only a few times. One end of the junction does not line up with germline, which may come from a read error. V usage is TRBV7-2 and J usage is TRBJ2-5; 9 bases line up with TRBD1. CDR3 length: 14 amino acids. Looked up from germline, CDR1 is SGHTA and CDR2 is FQGNSA. CDR3: CASSAWTGEDTQYF. Here the CDR3 DNA reads TGTGCCAGCAGCGCATGGACAGGGGAAGACACCCAGTACTTC.

This clonotype was seen more than once but under ten times. The rearrangement uses TRBV29-1 and TRBJ1-2, with D possibly TRBD1 on 6 matching bases. V was trimmed by 6 bases and J by 7 bases, leaving 18 bases between them. The CDR3 is 13 amino acids. The germline CDR1 and CDR2 sequences are SQVTM and ANQGSEA. CDR3 sequence reads: CSVPFQGLSGYTF. CDR3 sequence (DNA): TGCAGCGTCCCTTTTCAGGGGCTGAGTGGCTACACCTTC.

This clonotype was picked up a small number of times. The chain has TRBV29-1 and TRBJ2-3; tentatively, D is TRBD1 (6 bases). Trimming removed 2 bases at V and 3 bases at J, with 9 bases between. CDR1 and CDR2 from the germline V gene are SQVTM and ANQGSEA. There are 13 residues in the CDR3. The CDR3 protein is CSVESRGTDTQYF. The DNA of the CDR3 is TGCAGCGTTGAAAGCAGGGGAACAGATACGCAGTATTTT.

As for this clonotype: One end of the junction is discordant with germline, which a read error may explain. This chain uses TRBV7-9 with TRBJ2-7; TRBD1 might be the D (6 bases). The CDR3 loop spans 12 amino acids. Germline CDR1 SEHNR, CDR2 FQNEAQ (reference sequence). CDR3 coding DNA: TGTGCCAGCAGCCCGACAGGATACGGGCAGTACTTC. Its protein is CASSPTGYGQYF.

This chain links TRBV5-1 with TRBJ1-2, with D perhaps matching TRBD1 (5 bases). V lost 3 bases, J lost 4 bases, and 10 bases lay in between. The CDR3 spans 13 residues. Germline V gene sequence: CDR1 SGHRS, CDR2 YFSETQ. The CDR3 sequence is CASSSDTTYGYTF. The CDR3 DNA reads TGCGCCAGCAGCTCGGACACTACCTATGGCTACACCTTC.

This clonotype has ten or more counts. V usage is TRBV7-9 and J usage is TRBJ2-1; weak D call: TRBD2 (7 bases). CDR1 and CDR2 from the germline V gene are SEHNR and FQNEAQ (reference sequence). The CDR3 loop spans 14 amino acids. Between the trimmed V and J ends, which lost 0 bases and 8 bases, there was a span of 11 bases. CDR3 coding DNA: TGTGCCAGCAGCTTAGCGGGGGGGCTCTATGAGCAGTTCTTC. Its protein product is CASSLAGGLYEQFF.

This clonotype has more than one count but fewer than ten. This chain uses TRBV12-3 or TRBV12-4 with TRBJ1-1; the match to TRBD1 covers 9 bases. V was clipped by 5 bases and J by 2 bases; unmatched bases: 6. CDR3 length equals 15 residues. In DNA, the CDR3 is TGTGCCAGCAGTCTTACAGGGGGCGAAAACACTGAAGCTTTCTTT. Protein product: CASSLTGGENTEAFF.

A remark on this clonotype: The junction does not match germline at one end; this may be a read error. The genes are TRBV5-1 and TRBJ2-1; the match to TRBD1 covers 8 bases. The CDR3 totals 15 residues. Looked up from germline, CDR1 is SGHRS and CDR2 is YFSETQ. The CDR3 reads CAGSLGTGTGNEQFF. DNA for the CDR3: TGCGCCGGCAGCTTGGGGACAGGCACCGGGAATGAGCAGTTCTTC. The complete variable domain, with remaining parts taken from reference TRBV5-1 and TRBJ2-1, reads KAGVTQTPRYLIKTRGQQVTLSCSPISGHRSVSWYQQTPGQGLQFLFEYFSETQRNKGNFPGRFSGRQFSNSRSEMNVSTLELGDSALYLCAGSLGTGTGNEQFFGPGTRLTVL.

A remark on this clonotype: Being one base from a much bigger clone, this may be a read error. The genes are TRBV12-3 or TRBV12-4 and TRBJ2-1, with 10 bases lining up with TRBD1. The CDR3 is 13 residues long. The CDR3 loop is CASSRTGGNERFF. CDR3 nucleotide sequence: TGTGCCAGCAGCCGGACAGGGGGTAATGAGCGGTTCTTC.

V is TRBV29-1 and J is TRBJ2-3; 10 bases agree with TRBD2. Germline V gene lookup returns CDR1 SQVTM and CDR2 ANQGSEA. The CDR3 totals 19 residues. V shed 1 base, J shed 2 bases, and the junction held 15 bases outside the gene matches. The CDR3, as DNA: TGCAGCGTTGAAGGGGCTTTAATTAGTAGCGGGGGGCTCACAGATACGCAGTATTTT. Protein: CSVEGALISSGGLTDTQYF.

The rearrangement uses TRBV20-1 and TRBJ2-1; tentatively, D is TRBD1 or TRBD2 (5 bases each). This CDR3 has 14 amino acids. Trimming cost V 4 bases and J 4 bases, with 14 bases left between them. Germline lookup yields CDR1 DFQATT and CDR2 SNEGSKA (reference sequence). DNA of the CDR3: TGCAGTGCTACTTGGGACCGCCTGTACAATGAGCAGTTCTTC. Protein sequence: CSATWDRLYNEQFF.

The chain combines TRBV12-3 or TRBV12-4 with TRBJ1-1; TRBD1 might be the D (5 bases). Trimming took 3 bases from V and 7 from J, leaving 9 bases between them. The CDR3 contains 12 residues. The CDR3 sequence: CASSFGGIEAFF. The CDR3, as DNA: TGTGCCAGCAGTTTTGGGGGTATTGAAGCTTTCTTT.

This chain connects TRBV10-3 to TRBJ1-1; D is possibly TRBD1 (6 bases). Trimming cost V 10 bases and J 1 base, with 10 bases left between them. The germline CDR1 and CDR2 sequences are ENHRY and SYGVKD. This CDR3 contains 12 residues. The CDR3 region has the DNA TGTGCCACAGGGGCCGGGAACACTGAAGCTTTCTTT. Amino acid sequence: CATGAGNTEAFF.